These T cell receptor beta chains were read from a single sample in a study of blood T cell repertoires in COVID-19. Using immunoSEQ multiplex PCR, the repertoire was profiled, and TCRdb retains in-frame clones only, with some absent. The sample records 330,000 or so clones, almost 90% being singletons. Sequencing input: PBMCs or T cells enriched from blood (not recorded which). All receptors derive from a woman in her twenties or thirties who had been exposed to COVID-19. The CDR3 runs from the conserved cysteine through the conserved F or W.

v_call,j_call,cdr3_aa
TRBV15,TRBJ1-2,CATSNVPQDTANYGYTF
TRBV30,TRBJ1-4,CAWAGTGEKLFF
TRBV28,TRBJ1-4,CASSESTKEKLFF
TRBV27,TRBJ1-1,CASSLSITLWGQHEAFF
TRBV28,TRBJ1-5,CASSTRRTNQPQHF
TRBV28,TRBJ1-3,CASSPSGQGSGNTIYF
TRBV7-6,TRBJ2-1,CASSLERVAYNEQFF
TRBV11-2,TRBJ2-1,CASSLGQNNEQFF
TRBV5-8,TRBJ2-3,CASRHTDTQYF
TRBV25-1,TRBJ2-1,CASSEGGGSSYNEQFF
TRBV28,TRBJ1-2,CASSSTEPPLYVYTF
TRBV9,TRBJ1-2,CASSIGTGSYGYTF
TRBV19,TRBJ2-3,CASSIDLLAGLSRTQYF
TRBV28,TRBJ1-1,CASSAWDTNEAFF
TRBV28,TRBJ1-5,CASSPLTGSNQPQHF
TRBV19,TRBJ2-5,CASSITASGVQETQYF
TRBV6-2/TRBV6-3,TRBJ2-2,CANSRTNTGELFF
TRBV11-3,TRBJ1-1,CASSLVQGLTEAFF
TRBV14,TRBJ1-5,CASSRAGAGNQPQHF
TRBV19,TRBJ2-3,CASSPDRGADTQYF
TRBV28,TRBJ2-7,CASRISGQGGRGAYEQYF
TRBV3-1/TRBV3-2,TRBJ2-7,CASSQDPVGQGSYEQYF
TRBV9,TRBJ2-3,CASSPRGRDTQYF
TRBV28,TRBJ2-1,CASTDLAGGKDEQFF
TRBV10-3,TRBJ2-7,CAIGPGGALYEQYF
TRBV6-6,TRBJ2-5,CASSYAGQGRETQYF
TRBV7-9,TRBJ2-3,CASSLRSGRGDTQYF
TRBV7-3,TRBJ2-5,CASSPQGDGAQYF
TRBV7-7,TRBJ2-1,CASSLGDRVYNEQFF
TRBV13,TRBJ2-6,CASSLGQGRGSGANVLTF
TRBV27,TRBJ2-7,CASRPQLKNEQYF
TRBV7-6,TRBJ2-7,CASSLAVAYEQYF
TRBV9,TRBJ2-1,CASSQEGSSYNEQFF
TRBV28,TRBJ1-5,CASRQGSNQPQHF
TRBV5-6,TRBJ2-3,CASRSLAGLDTQYF